What follows is one T cell receptor beta chain and its context. Its antigen target is currently unknown. No qualities accompany the bases; no much larger clone lies one base away. For TCRbeta CDR3 sequencing, genomic DNA from the sorted cells was extracted using the QIAGEN DNeasy Blood and Tissue Kit. Through immunoSEQ, high-throughput TCRbeta CDR3 sequencing was done commercially, including PCR amplification with internal controls and bias correction. Regarding the original processing steps: Unique productive TCRbeta sequences were defined by CDR3 nucleotide sequence where primers matched, otherwise by CDR3 amino acid sequence with Vbeta and Jbeta genes. As a correction for sorting error, sequences shared between sorted populations at a frequency ratio of 2:1 or less were discarded, and the remaining shared sequences were assigned to the higher population. A sequence was defined as donor-reactive if the sequence was expanded at least 5-fold in CFSE-low cells compared with unstimulated cells and had a frequency of at least 0.01% in CFSE-low cells. Repertoire divergence was quantified by Jensen-Shannon divergence calculated from the top 100 TCRbeta sequences ranked by frequency. For samples with multiple sequencing runs, sorting error was corrected in each run separately before the runs were combined. TCRdb re-hosts the immuneACCESS table, in-frame sequences only. Its copies lack some clones; in the studies checked, an unresolved V gene accounts for under half of them, and the cause for the rest is not known. For V, J and clone size, that table is used; D and trimming come from the DNA. The sample table shows approximately 260,000 clones, and around 82% are seen once. The top ten constitute roughly 0.67% of the sample.

Unstimulated Tregs (CD4+CD25+CD127-), CD4+ non-Tregs (CD4+CD25-), CD4 and CD8 cells were FACS-sorted from thawed PBMCs. Blood from healthy controls was obtained either from healthy volunteers or as purchased buffy coats. Healthy control blood was processed by Ficoll density gradient to PBMCs and cryopreserved; patient PBMCs were collected before and after transplant. Looking up the germline V gene yields CDR1 SGHVS and CDR2 FQNEAQ. The CDR3 holds 16 amino acids from the cysteine to the phenylalanine. The CDR3 DNA has 48 bases and is translated from base 1. V loses 5 bases of germline sequence and J loses 14 bases, and the interval between the two ends is 27 bases. The sample originates from a study of Tregs in tolerant kidney transplant recipients (dated by TCRdb to the late 2010s). Study-wide context: The study used TCRbeta sequencing to identify donor-specific regulatory T cells before combined kidney and bone marrow transplantation, then tracked those cells after transplant. In a few healthy controls, several methods of expanding Tregs specific for an allogeneic donor were compared by TCRbeta repertoire sequencing.

Broader findings and caveats from the paper: Expanding Tregs with activated donor B cells appeared to identify the most biologically relevant and donor-specific TCRbeta repertoire. Biological reproducibility was not directly assessed, although technical replication error appeared to be minimal. The study was limited by small patient numbers, and the findings need validation in larger populations and under other immunosuppression protocols.

The sequencing input was CD4+ T cells from blood. The rearrangement combines TRBV7-8 with TRBJ1-4, with a weak D call of TRBD1 (5 bases match). The clonotype comes from a human donor in good health. The nucleotide sequence reads as follows: TGTGCCAGCAGCCCTCCGGGACGGACCGTCGAATATCACCTGTTTTTT. Its translation is CASSPPGRTVEYHLFF. The CDR3 plus the reference TRBV7-8 and TRBJ1-4 genes for the other parts give the full variable domain: GAGVSQSPRYKVAKRGQDVALRCDPISGHVSLFWYQQALGQGPEFLTYFQNEAQLDKSGLPSDRFFAERPEGSVSTLKIQRTQQEDSAVYLCASSPPGRTVEYHLFFGSGTQLSVL.